The clone carrying this T cell receptor beta chain occurred many times. The antigen is undetermined. CD25-based Treg depletion was applied to purified naive CD4+ T cells. TCRdb re-analysed the 5' RACE reads in MiXCR, keeping a single row per CDR3 protein. Counted here are roughly 56,000 distinct CDR3 sequences, 30% occurring once; the ten biggest clones make up roughly 2%. Study-wide results and caveats: The TCR gene usage of tumor memory CD4+ T cells clustered together with blood and lymph node memory CD4+ cells and with lymph node naive CD4+ cells. Tumor Tregs overlapped most with tumor, then blood, naive CD4+ cells.

The CDR3 spans 14 residues. The germline V gene encodes CDR1 SGHRS and CDR2 YFSETQ. Trimming took 1 base from V and 7 from J, leaving 11 bases between them. The clonotype was recovered from a female donor with breast cancer. This chain joins TRBV5-1 and TRBJ1-4; D call uncertain. The sample comprised tumor-infiltrating naive CD4+ T cells sorted from the breast tumor. Subset noted: naive CD4+ T cells, CD4+CD45RA+CD25-. The CDR3 DNA reads TGCGCCAGCAGCTTGCCCGGCGGTGGTGAAAAACTGTTTTTT. Translating it yields CASSLPGGGEKLFF.